This entry is about one T cell receptor beta chain. Its specificity is unknown. In germline, CDR1 is PRHDT, CDR2 FYEKMQ (reference sequence). The length of the CDR3 is 15 residues. V was clipped by 5 bases and J by 1 base; unmatched bases: 5. This sample stems from a study of T cell responses to AZD1222 COVID-19 vaccine. Study at large: The analysis combined second doses at about 4 or about 12 weeks.

Whole-study results and caveats: There were vaccine-associated CD4 TCRs across spike, dominant at 160-218 and 743-854. Epitopes outside B.1.351 and B.1.1.7 mutated regions reportedly drew nearly half of spike TCRs. Sampling that yielded the repertoires occurred only after the peak T cell response.

Sequencing used immunoSEQ multiplex PCR; TCRdb keeps in-frame clones, though not all of them. The data hold roughly 150,000 clones, with approximately 90% observed a single time. This rearrangement joins TRBV13 to TRBJ1-2; 9 nucleotides agree with TRBD1. Sequencing used peripheral blood, obtained on day 0 of AZD1222 vaccination. The source of this sequence is an adult in good health. The CDR3 reads CASSQTGGGNYGYTF. In DNA, the CDR3 is TGTGCCAGCAGCCAGACAGGGGGAGGTAACTATGGCTACACCTTC.